This TCR beta chain was retrieved from a study of blood T cells in healthy people across ages. For the second PCR, which ran for about 6 to 11 cycles, a sample-barcoded 5' primer and a J-beta primer mix were used. All samples gave at least 2.5 million CDR3-containing paired-end reads. TCRdb used MiXCR to reprocess the 5' RACE reads, holding one entry per CDR3 protein. The sample holds roughly 900,000 distinct CDR3 sequences, 48% seen once. The CDR3 totals 15 residues. Trimming cost V 4 bases and J 3 bases; bases outside gene matches: 6. Germline lookup yields CDR1 SGHKS and CDR2 YYEKEE (reference sequence). In the case of this clonotype: Antigen: not known.

General study findings and limits: Unknown donor CMV status possibly confounded expanded clonotype changes.

The sequencing input was blood. The J gene is TRBJ1-4, the V gene TRBV5-5; TRBD1 matches 7 bases. The TCR was taken from a man aged 25-45 years in good health. CDR3 coding DNA: TGTGCCAGCAGCGTACAGGGGTTCCCTAATGAAAAACTGTTTTTT. It yields the protein CASSVQGFPNEKLFF.